The 25 T cell receptor beta chains listed next were all sequenced from one sample in a study of T cell responses to AZD1222 COVID-19 vaccine. The data were produced by immunoSEQ multiplex PCR, yet TCRdb's version contains in-frame clones alone and is incomplete. The sample shows 90,000 or so clones, about 92% of them seen only once. This sample comprised peripheral blood, obtained 28 days after the second AZD1222 dose. The origin of the receptors is an adult who received the AZD1222 COVID-19 vaccine.

The V and J genes are TRBV2 and TRBJ2-4, with D perhaps matching TRBD1 (5 bases). Germline V gene data show CDR1 as SNHLY and CDR2 as FYNNEI. The V and J ends lost 3 bases and 4 bases respectively, with 19 bases between them. The CDR3 has 17 residues. CDR3 coding DNA: TGTGCCAGCAGTGATCCCGTTGGTTCAGGGCCGAAAAACATTCAGTACTTC. Encoded protein: CASSDPVGSGPKNIQYF.

CDR3 amino acids: CASREDSNTEAFF. DNA of the CDR3: TGTGCCAGCAGAGAAGATAGTAACACTGAAGCTTTCTTT. J is TRBJ1-1 and V is TRBV4-2; unclear D gene. Germline-derived CDR1 and CDR2 are LGHNA and YNFKEQ. V was trimmed by 6 bases and J by 2 bases, leaving 10 bases between them. CDR3 length: 13 amino acids.

The chain links TRBV4-3 to TRBJ2-1, with D uncertain. V dropped 4 bases and J dropped 2 bases, with 9 bases sitting between them. The CDR3 contains 14 residues. Germline V gene lookup returns CDR1 LGHNA and CDR2 YSLEER. The CDR3 coding sequence is TGCGCCAGCAGCCCTGACCAGGCCTACAATGAGCAGTTCTTC. Translation gives CASSPDQAYNEQFF.

The chain recombines TRBV28 with TRBJ1-1; TRBD1 matches 8 bases. The CDR3 is 15 residues long. CDR1 is MDHEN and CDR2 is SYDVKM in the germline V gene. V lost 3 bases, J lost 1 base, and 4 bases stayed unmatched. CDR3 region: CASSFEGTGNTEAFF. In nucleotides, the CDR3 is TGTGCCAGCAGTTTTGAGGGGACAGGGAACACTGAAGCTTTCTTT.

The chain is built from TRBV5-1 and TRBJ1-6; tentative D call: TRBD1 (5 bases). Per the germline V gene, CDR1 is SGHRS and CDR2 is YFSETQ. CDR3 length: 17 amino acids. Trimming removed 4 bases at V and 5 bases at J, with 19 bases between. The CDR3, as DNA: TGCGCCAGCAGCGATGAACAGGCCGAGATGAATAATTCACCCCTCCACTTT. Encoded protein: CASSDEQAEMNNSPLHF.

The rearrangement uses TRBV5-6 and TRBJ2-7; tentatively, D is TRBD2 (6 bases). In germline, CDR1 is SGHDT, CDR2 YYEEEE. Trimming took off 0 bases at V and 4 bases at J, with 17 bases between the two ends. The CDR3 consists of 16 residues. The CDR3 spells CASSLAKVTSAYEQYF. CDR3 sequence (DNA): TGTGCCAGCAGCTTGGCCAAGGTGACTAGTGCATACGAGCAGTACTTC.

V usage is TRBV28 and J usage is TRBJ1-1; D gene ambiguous. Germline assignment: CDR1 MDHEN and CDR2 SYDVKM. The length of the CDR3 is 13 residues. Trimming stripped 3 bases from V and 2 bases from J, with 7 bases between. The CDR3 protein is CASSFYGNTEAFF. The DNA of the CDR3 is TGTGCCAGCAGTTTTTACGGAAACACTGAAGCTTTCTTT.

The chain couples TRBV5-6 to TRBJ2-1; D call uncertain. The V end was cut by 2 bases, the J end by 13 bases, with 13 bases between. The CDR3 length is 12 residues. The germline V gene encodes CDR1 SGHDT and CDR2 YYEEEE. CDR3 nucleotides: TGTGCCAGCAGCTTACAGTGGTCCGATCAGTTCTTC. Its protein is CASSLQWSDQFF.

Here the CDR3 reads CASSVVSASYGYTF. The DNA for the CDR3 is TGTGCCAGCAGCGTAGTCTCAGCGTCCTATGGCTACACCTTC. The chain joins TRBV9 to TRBJ1-2; D is ambiguous. In germline, CDR1 is SGDLS, CDR2 YYNGEE. Trimming left V 0 bases short and J 4 bases short, with 10 bases between. The CDR3 is 14 amino acids.

This chain links TRBV12-3 or TRBV12-4 with TRBJ2-7; D remains ambiguous. V lost 6 bases and J lost 2, with 11 bases in between. The CDR3 is 13 residues long. DNA of the CDR3: TGTGCCAGCAGCAAGACCACAGCCTACGAGCAGTACTTC. Encoded protein: CASSKTTAYEQYF.

The CDR3 here is CASSQQGGGYEQYF. CDR3 nucleotide sequence: TGCGCCAGCAGCCAACAAGGCGGGGGTTACGAGCAGTACTTC. The chain employs TRBV4-3 and TRBJ2-7, with 7 bases that match TRBD2. The trim removed 2 bases at V and 4 bases at J, leaving 5 bases unmatched. The V gene's germline CDR1 is LGHNA and CDR2 YSLEER. CDR3 length: 14 residues.

This chain joins TRBV7-2 and TRBJ1-2, with D hard to call. V shed 3 bases and J shed 4 bases, with 15 bases lying between them. Germline CDR1 SGHTA, CDR2 FQGNSA. There are 15 residues in the CDR3. CDR3 amino acids: CASSFPAAASYGYTF. The CDR3 DNA follows: TGTGCCAGCAGCTTCCCCGCGGCGGCTTCCTATGGCTACACCTTC. The variable domain in full, with the rest retrieved from reference TRBV7-2 and TRBJ1-2, is GAGVSQSPSNKVTEKGKDVELRCDPISGHTALYWYRQSLGQGLEFLIYFQGNSAPDKSGLPSDRFSAERTGGSVSTLTIQRTQQEDSAVYLCASSFPAAASYGYTFGSGTRLTVV.

The J gene is TRBJ1-1, the V gene TRBV4-2; no clear D gene. Germline V lookup: CDR1 LGHNA, CDR2 YNFKEQ. The CDR3 extends over 16 amino acids. V was trimmed by 0 bases and J by 0 bases, leaving 11 bases between them. CDR3 sequence reads: CASSQDLAVMNTEAFF. CDR3 nucleotide sequence: TGTGCCAGCAGCCAAGATTTGGCGGTGATGAACACTGAAGCTTTCTTT.

This sequence joins TRBV7-2 and TRBJ2-1, with D tentatively TRBD2 (5 bases). The V gene lost 0 bases and the J gene lost 8 bases, with 11 bases spanning the gap. CDR1 and CDR2 from the germline V gene are SGHTA and FQGNSA. The length of the CDR3 is 14 residues. In DNA form, the CDR3 reads TGTGCCAGCAGCTTAGCATCGGGTAGCGATGAGCAGTTCTTC. The encoded protein is CASSLASGSDEQFF.

This clone has more than one count but fewer than ten. The chain links TRBV2 to TRBJ1-4; tentative D call: TRBD1 (5 bases). Trimming took off 8 bases at V and 6 bases at J, with 13 bases between the two ends. In germline, CDR1 is SNHLY, CDR2 FYNNEI. This CDR3 has 13 residues. CDR3 protein: CASRGGVDEKLFF. The CDR3 DNA sequence: TGTGCCAGCCGGGGAGGGGTTGATGAAAAACTGTTTTTT.

The genes are TRBV5-6 and TRBJ1-1, with D maybe TRBD1 (5 bases). Germline assignment: CDR1 SGHDT and CDR2 YYEEEE. V lost 1 base and J 2 bases, leaving 9 bases between the germline ends. CDR3 length: 14 residues. CDR3: CASSLMGTNTEAFF. The CDR3 nucleotides read TGTGCCAGCAGCTTGATGGGGACTAACACTGAAGCTTTCTTT.

This chain uses TRBV19 with TRBJ1-2; 9 nucleotides align to TRBD1. Germline V gene lookup returns CDR1 LNHDA and CDR2 SQIVND (reference sequence). Germline trimming cut 7 bases from V and 0 bases from J; bases unmatched to any gene: 12. CDR3 length equals 17 residues. The CDR3 reads CASNLSPGQGANYGYTF. The CDR3 DNA reads as TGTGCCAGTAATCTTTCCCCGGGACAGGGAGCTAACTATGGCTACACCTTC.

For the CDR3, the DNA is TGTGCCAGCAGGGGACAGGGTATATCACCCCTCCACTTT. Translation: CASRGQGISPLHF. The chain is built from TRBV27 and TRBJ1-6, with 9 bases matching TRBD1. CDR1 and CDR2 from the germline V gene are MNHEY and SMNVEV (reference sequence). The CDR3 is 13 amino acids. Trimming took 6 bases from V and 10 from J; bases not matched to a gene: 4.

The V gene is TRBV27, the J gene TRBJ2-2; 9 nucleotides align to TRBD1. The V gene end was trimmed by 3 bases and the J gene end by 6 bases; junction bases not matched to a gene: 2. The CDR3 contains 14 residues. Germline CDR1 and CDR2: MNHEY and SMNVEV (reference sequence). The CDR3 region is CASSFGQGSGELFF. DNA for the CDR3: TGTGCCAGCAGTTTTGGACAGGGGTCCGGGGAGCTGTTTTTT.

The chain is built from TRBV11-3 and TRBJ1-5; TRBD1 matches 8 bases. This CDR3 spans 20 amino acids. Germline CDR1 is SGHNT and CDR2 is YENEEA. The trim removed 3 bases at V and 2 bases at J, leaving 18 bases unmatched. CDR3 nucleotides: TGTGCCAGCAGCTTTCCAACCTTGGGACAGGACCAAGAGGGCAATCAGCCCCAGCATTTT. This gives the protein CASSFPTLGQDQEGNQPQHF. Drawing the rest from reference TRBV11-3 and TRBJ1-5, the complete variable domain is EAGVVQSPRYKIIEKKQPVAFWCNPISGHNTLYWYLQNLGQGPELLIRYENEEAVDDSQLPKDRFSAERLKGVDSTLKIQPAELGDSAVYLCASSFPTLGQDQEGNQPQHFGDGTRLSIL.

The genes are TRBV5-1 and TRBJ2-5; the match to TRBD2 covers 8 bases. The CDR3 contains 17 residues. After removal of 1 base from V and 1 base from J, the junction contained 9 bases not matched to a gene. Germline loops: CDR1 SGHRS, CDR2 YFSETQ. The CDR3, as DNA: TGCGCCAGCAGCTTGCGGGGGGGCCCCCCCACCCAAGAGACCCAGTACTTC. It is translated as CASSLRGGPPTQETQYF. The whole variable domain, filled in from reference TRBV5-1 and TRBJ2-5, reads KAGVTQTPRYLIKTRGQQVTLSCSPISGHRSVSWYQQTPGQGLQFLFEYFSETQRNKGNFPGRFSGRQFSNSRSEMNVSTLELGDSALYLCASSLRGGPPTQETQYFGPGTRLLVL.

The chain joins TRBV14 to TRBJ1-6; no definite D call. Trimming removed 1 base from V and 7 bases from J, with 2 bases in between. Germline CDR1 is SGHDN and CDR2 is FVKESK. The CDR3 contains 12 residues. The CDR3 nucleotides read TGTGCCAGCAGCCAAGTGAATTCACCCCTCCACTTT. It yields the protein CASSQVNSPLHF.

CDR3 sequence reads: CASSQGGPIGEKLFF. As DNA, the CDR3 is TGTGCCAGCAGCCAAGGTGGGCCCATAGGCGAAAAACTGTTTTTT. The chain has TRBV4-2 and TRBJ1-4; D is undetermined. This CDR3 is built from 15 residues. Trimming removed 1 base at V and 8 bases at J, with 14 bases between. Per the germline V gene, CDR1 is LGHNA and CDR2 is YNFKEQ.

Written as DNA, the CDR3 is TGTGCCAGCAGTTTTCCCCTCAGCACAGATACGCAGTATTTT. It translates to CASSFPLSTDTQYF. The chain couples TRBV6-2 or TRBV6-3 to TRBJ2-3; D is ambiguous. This CDR3 has 14 amino acids. Germline CDR1 MNHEY, CDR2 SVGEGT. The V end lost 4 bases, the J end lost 0 bases, and 8 bases lay between the germline ends.

The chain recombines TRBV7-8 with TRBJ1-5; a possible D gene is TRBD1 (6 bases). CDR3 length: 14 residues. Germline V lookup: CDR1 SGHVS, CDR2 FQNEAQ. V lost 4 bases and J lost 4, with 11 bases in between. CDR3 nucleotides: TGTGCCAGCAGCTACGGACAGTCTAATCAGCCCCAGCATTTT. The encoded protein is CASSYGQSNQPQHF. Full variable domain (outside the CDR3, taken from reference TRBV7-8 and TRBJ1-5): GAGVSQSPRYKVAKRGQDVALRCDPISGHVSLFWYQQALGQGPEFLTYFQNEAQLDKSGLPSDRFFAERPEGSVSTLKIQRTQQEDSAVYLCASSYGQSNQPQHFGDGTRLSIL.